This T cell receptor beta chain was documented in a study of blood T cells in healthy people across ages. General study results and limits: When set beside aged donors, long-lived donors presented more naive CD4+ cells and higher diversity.

The people who gave samples were healthy Caucasians from Russia, aged roughly 6 to 90. Germline V gives CDR1 MGHDK, CDR2 SYGVNS. This CDR3 contains 15 residues. The trim removed 4 bases at V and 3 bases at J, leaving 7 bases unmatched. With a J-beta primer mix and a sample-barcoded 5' primer, a second PCR ran about 6 to 11 cycles. TCRdb redid the calling of the 5' RACE reads with MiXCR, one entry per CDR3 protein. The table has about 970,000 distinct CDR3 sequences, just over 50% seen once; the top ten hold about 21%. A few counts support this clonotype. Its antigen is as yet unknown. The chain couples TRBV25-1 to TRBJ2-7; TRBD1 aligns across 9 bases. Sequencing was carried out using blood. This TCR derives from a woman aged 55 to 70 in good health. The CDR3 sequence: CASSVGQGSYYEQYF. DNA for the CDR3: TGTGCCAGCAGTGTTGGACAGGGGTCATACTACGAGCAGTACTTC.